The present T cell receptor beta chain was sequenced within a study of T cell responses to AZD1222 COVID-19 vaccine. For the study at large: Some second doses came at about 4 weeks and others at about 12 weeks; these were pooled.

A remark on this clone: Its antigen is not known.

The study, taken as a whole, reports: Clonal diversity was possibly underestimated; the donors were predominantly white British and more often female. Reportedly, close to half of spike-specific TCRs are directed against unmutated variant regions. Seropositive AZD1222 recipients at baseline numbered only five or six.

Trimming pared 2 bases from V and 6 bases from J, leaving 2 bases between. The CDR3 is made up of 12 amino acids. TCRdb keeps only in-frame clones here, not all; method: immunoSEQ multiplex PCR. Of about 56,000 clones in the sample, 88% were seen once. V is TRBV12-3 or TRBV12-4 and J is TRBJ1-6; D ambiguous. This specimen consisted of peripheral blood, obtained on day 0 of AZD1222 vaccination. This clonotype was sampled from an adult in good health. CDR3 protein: CASSLSNSPLHF. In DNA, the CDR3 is TGTGCCAGCAGTTTAAGTAATTCACCCCTCCACTTT.